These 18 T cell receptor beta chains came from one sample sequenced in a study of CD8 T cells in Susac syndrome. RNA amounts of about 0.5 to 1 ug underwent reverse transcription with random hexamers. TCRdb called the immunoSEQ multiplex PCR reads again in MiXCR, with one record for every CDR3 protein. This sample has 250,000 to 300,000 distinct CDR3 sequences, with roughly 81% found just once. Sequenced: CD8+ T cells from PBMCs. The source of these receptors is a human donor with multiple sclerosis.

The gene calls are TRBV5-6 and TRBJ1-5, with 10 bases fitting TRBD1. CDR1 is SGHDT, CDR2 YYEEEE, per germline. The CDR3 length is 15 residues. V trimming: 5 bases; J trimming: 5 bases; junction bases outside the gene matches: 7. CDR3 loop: CASSKRDRGYQPQHF. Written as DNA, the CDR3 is TGTGCCAGCAGTAAAAGGGACAGGGGTTATCAGCCCCAGCATTTT.

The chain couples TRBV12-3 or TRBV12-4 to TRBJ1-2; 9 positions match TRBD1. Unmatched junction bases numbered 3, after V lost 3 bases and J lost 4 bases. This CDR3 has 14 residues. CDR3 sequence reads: CASSFTGGGYGYTF. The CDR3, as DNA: TGTGCCAGCAGTTTTACAGGGGGCGGCTATGGCTACACCTTC.

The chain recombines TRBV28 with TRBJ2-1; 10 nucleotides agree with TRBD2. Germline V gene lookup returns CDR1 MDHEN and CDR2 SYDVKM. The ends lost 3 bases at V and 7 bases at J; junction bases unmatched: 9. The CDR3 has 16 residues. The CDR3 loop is CASSFRTSGGSNEQFF. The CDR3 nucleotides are TGTGCCAGCAGTTTCCGGACTAGCGGAGGCTCAAATGAGCAGTTCTTC.

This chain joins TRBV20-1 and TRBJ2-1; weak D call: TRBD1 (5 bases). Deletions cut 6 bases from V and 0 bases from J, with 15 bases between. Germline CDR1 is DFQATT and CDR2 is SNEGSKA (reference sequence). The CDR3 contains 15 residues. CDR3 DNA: TGCAGTGCGGTTACAGGCTTCGGCTCCTACAATGAGCAGTTCTTC. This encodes CSAVTGFGSYNEQFF.

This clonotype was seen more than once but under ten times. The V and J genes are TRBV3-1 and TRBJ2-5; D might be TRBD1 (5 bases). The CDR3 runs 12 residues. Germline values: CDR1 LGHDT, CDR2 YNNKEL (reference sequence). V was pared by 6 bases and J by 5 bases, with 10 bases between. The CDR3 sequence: CASSPQGETQYF. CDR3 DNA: TGTGCCAGCAGTCCTCAGGGCGAGACCCAGTACTTC.

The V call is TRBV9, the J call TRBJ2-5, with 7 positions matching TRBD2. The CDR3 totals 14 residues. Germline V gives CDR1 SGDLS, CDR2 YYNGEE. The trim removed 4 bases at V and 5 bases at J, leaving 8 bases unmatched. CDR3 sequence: CASSYGDGGETQYF. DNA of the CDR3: TGTGCCAGCAGCTACGGGGACGGGGGGGAGACCCAGTACTTC.

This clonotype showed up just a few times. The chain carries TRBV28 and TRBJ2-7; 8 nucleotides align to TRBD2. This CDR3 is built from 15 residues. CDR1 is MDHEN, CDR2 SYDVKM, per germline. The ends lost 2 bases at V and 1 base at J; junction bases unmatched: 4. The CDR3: CASSLVAGTSYEQYF. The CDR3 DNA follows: TGTGCCAGCAGTTTAGTAGCGGGAACATCCTACGAGCAGTACTTC.

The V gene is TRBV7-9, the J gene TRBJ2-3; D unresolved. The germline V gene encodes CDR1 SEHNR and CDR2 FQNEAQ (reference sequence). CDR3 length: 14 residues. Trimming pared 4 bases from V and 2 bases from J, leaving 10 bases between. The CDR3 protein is CASSSQMSTDTQYF. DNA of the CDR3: TGTGCCAGCAGCTCCCAAATGTCCACAGATACGCAGTATTTT.

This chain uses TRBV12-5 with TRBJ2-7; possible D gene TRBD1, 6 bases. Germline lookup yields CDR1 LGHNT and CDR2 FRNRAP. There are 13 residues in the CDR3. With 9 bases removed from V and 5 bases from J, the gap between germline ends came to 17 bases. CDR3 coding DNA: TGTGCTAGCGTGGGGACACTTCGGGACGAGCAGTACTTC. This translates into CASVGTLRDEQYF. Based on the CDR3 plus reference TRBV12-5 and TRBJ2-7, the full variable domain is DARVTQTPRHKVTEMGQEVTMRCQPILGHNTVFWYRQTMMQGLELLAYFRNRAPLDDSGMPKDRFSAEMPDATLATLKIQPSEPRDSAVYFCASVGTLRDEQYFGPGTRLTVT.

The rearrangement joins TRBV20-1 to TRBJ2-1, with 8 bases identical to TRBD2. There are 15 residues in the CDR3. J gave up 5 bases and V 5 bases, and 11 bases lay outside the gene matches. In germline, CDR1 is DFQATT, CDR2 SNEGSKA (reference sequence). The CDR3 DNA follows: TGCAGTGCTGGCACTATAGCGGGGACCCACAATGAGCAGTTCTTC. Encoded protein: CSAGTIAGTHNEQFF.

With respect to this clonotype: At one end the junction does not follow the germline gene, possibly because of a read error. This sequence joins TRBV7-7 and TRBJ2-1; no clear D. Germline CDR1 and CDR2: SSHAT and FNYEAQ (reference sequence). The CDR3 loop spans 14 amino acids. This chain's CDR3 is CASSSVLRPNEQFF. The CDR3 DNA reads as TGTGCTAGCAGTTCCGTTTTGCGGCCAAATGAGCAGTTCTTC.

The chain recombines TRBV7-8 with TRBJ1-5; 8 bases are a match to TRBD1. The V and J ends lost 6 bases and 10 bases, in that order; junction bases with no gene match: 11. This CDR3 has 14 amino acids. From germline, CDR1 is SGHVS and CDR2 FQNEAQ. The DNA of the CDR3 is TGTGCCAGCAGTTTGGACAGGGCCCTCAGCCCCCAGCATTTT. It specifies CASSLDRALSPQHF.

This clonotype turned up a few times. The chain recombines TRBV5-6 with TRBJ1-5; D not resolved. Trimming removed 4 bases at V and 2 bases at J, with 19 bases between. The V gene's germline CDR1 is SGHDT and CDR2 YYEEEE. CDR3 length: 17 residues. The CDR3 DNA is TGTGCCAGCAGCACTAATCTGGACGGTTTGGGCAATCAGCCCCAGCATTTT. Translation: CASSTNLDGLGNQPQHF.

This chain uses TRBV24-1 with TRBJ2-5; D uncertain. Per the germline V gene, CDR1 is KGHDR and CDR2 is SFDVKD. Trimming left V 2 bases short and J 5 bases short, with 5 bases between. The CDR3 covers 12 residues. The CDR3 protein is CATSDSYETQYF. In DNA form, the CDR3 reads TGTGCCACCAGTGATTCATACGAGACCCAGTACTTC.

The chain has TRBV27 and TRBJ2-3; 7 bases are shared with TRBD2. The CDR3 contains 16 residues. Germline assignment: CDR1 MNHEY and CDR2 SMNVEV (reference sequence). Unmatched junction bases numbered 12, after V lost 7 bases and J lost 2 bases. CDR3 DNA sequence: TGTGCCAGCACCCCATCCAGCGGGGAATTCACAGATACGCAGTATTTT. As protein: CASTPSSGEFTDTQYF.

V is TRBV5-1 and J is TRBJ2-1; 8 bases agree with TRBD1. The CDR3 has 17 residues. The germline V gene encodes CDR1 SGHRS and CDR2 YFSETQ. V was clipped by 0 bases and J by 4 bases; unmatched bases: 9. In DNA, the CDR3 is TGCGCCAGCAGCTTGGTGAGTGGGACAGGTCGGTACAATGAGCAGTTCTTC. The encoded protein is CASSLVSGTGRYNEQFF.

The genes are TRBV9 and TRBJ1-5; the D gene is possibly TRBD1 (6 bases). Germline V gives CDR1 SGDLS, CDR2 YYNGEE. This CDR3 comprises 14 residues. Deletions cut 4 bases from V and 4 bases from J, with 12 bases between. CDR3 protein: CASSQGGVNQPQHF. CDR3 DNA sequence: TGTGCCAGCAGCCAAGGGGGGGTAAATCAGCCCCAGCATTTT. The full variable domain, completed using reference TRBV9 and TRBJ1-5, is DSGVTQTPKHLITATGQRVTLRCSPRSGDLSVYWYQQSLDQGLQFLIQYYNGEERAKGNILERFSAQQFPDLHSELNLSSLELGDSALYFCASSQGGVNQPQHFGDGTRLSIL.

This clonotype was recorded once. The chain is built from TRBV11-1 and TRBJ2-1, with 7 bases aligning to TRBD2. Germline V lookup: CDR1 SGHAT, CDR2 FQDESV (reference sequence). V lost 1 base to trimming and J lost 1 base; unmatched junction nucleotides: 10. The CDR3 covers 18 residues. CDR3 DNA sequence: TGTGCCAGCAGCTTAGTCACGGGATGGGAGGGGTCCTACAATGAGCAGTTCTTC. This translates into CASSLVTGWEGSYNEQFF. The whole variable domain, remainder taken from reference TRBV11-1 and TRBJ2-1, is EAEVAQSPRYKITEKSQAVAFWCDPISGHATLYWYRQILGQGPELLVQFQDESVVDDSQLPKDRFSAERLKGVDSTLKIQPAELGDSAMYLCASSLVTGWEGSYNEQFFGPGTRLTVL.